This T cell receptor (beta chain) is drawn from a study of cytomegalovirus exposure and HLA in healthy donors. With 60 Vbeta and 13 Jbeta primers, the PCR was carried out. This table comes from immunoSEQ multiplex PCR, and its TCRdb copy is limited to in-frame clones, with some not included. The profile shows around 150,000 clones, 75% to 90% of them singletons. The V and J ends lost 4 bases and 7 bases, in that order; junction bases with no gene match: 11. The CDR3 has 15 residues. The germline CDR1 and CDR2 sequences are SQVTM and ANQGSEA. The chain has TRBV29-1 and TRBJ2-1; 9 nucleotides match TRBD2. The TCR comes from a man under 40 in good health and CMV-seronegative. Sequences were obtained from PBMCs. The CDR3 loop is CSVVGSGRGGNEQFF. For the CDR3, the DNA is TGCAGCGTTGTAGGTAGCGGGAGAGGAGGGAATGAGCAGTTCTTC.